A selection of T cell receptor beta chains follows, all from one sample in a study of post-analysis software for immune sequencing data. One entry per CDR3 protein results from TCRdb running MiXCR on the PCR reads. The top ten hold 28% of the sample, which has around 150,000 distinct CDR3 sequences, about 36% seen once. The specimen was blood, collected after autologous hematopoietic stem cell transplantation. The source is a girl aged 10 to 17 with multiple sclerosis. The CDR3 runs from the conserved cysteine through the conserved F or W. The order of the fields is V gene, D gene, J gene, clone size, CDR3 DNA, CDR3 protein. D genes are given only for firm matches. Not all rows give a size; the values are once, few, many and, for expanded clones, a class.

>TRBV13|NA|TRBJ1-2|NA
TGTGCCAGCAGCCAACCGGGACTGCCCTATGGCTACACCTTC
CASSQPGLPYGYTF
>TRBV20-1|TRBD1|TRBJ2-5|NA
TGCAGTGCTAGAAGGCAGGGGGCGTATAAAGAGACCCAGTACTTC
CSARRQGAYKETQYF
>TRBV24-1|TRBD2|TRBJ2-7|NA
TGTGCCACCAGTGAGGGAGGGAGGGGCTCCTACGAGCAGTACTTC
CATSEGGRGSYEQYF
>TRBV24-1|TRBD1|TRBJ1-2|NA
TGTGCCACCTTTACGGACAGGGGCGACTATGGCTACACCTTC
CATFTDRGDYGYTF
>TRBV10-3|NA|TRBJ2-7|NA
TGTGTCATCAGTGAGGGCAGCTACGAGCAGTACTTC
CVISEGSYEQYF
>TRBV19|TRBD1|TRBJ2-1|NA
TGTGCCAGTAGTATAAAGGGGGCTTCCTACAATGAGCAGTTCTTC
CASSIKGASYNEQFF
>TRBV7-9|TRBD2|TRBJ2-1|NA
TGTGCCAGCCGCCAAGGCCCGGCAGAGACTAGCGGGAGATATGAGCAGTTCTTC
CASRQGPAETSGRYEQFF
>TRBV6-5|TRBD2|TRBJ2-7|few
TGTGCCAGCAGTTACCTAGCGGCTACCTACGAGCAGTACTTC
CASSYLAATYEQYF
>TRBV27|TRBD2|TRBJ2-1|NA
TGTGCCAGCAGTTTAGGTAGCGGGAATTACAATGAGCAGTTCTTC
CASSLGSGNYNEQFF
>TRBV5-1|TRBD2|TRBJ2-2|NA
TGCGCCAGCAGCCCCGACACTTCTAGCGGGACGAACACCGGGGAGCTGTTTTTT
CASSPDTSSGTNTGELFF
>TRBV20-1|TRBD1|TRBJ1-4|NA
TGCAGTGCTAGAGAGGACAGGTTAACGAGTGAAAAACTGTTTTTT
CSAREDRLTSEKLFF
>TRBV27|NA|TRBJ1-6|many
TGTGCCAGCAGTTTATACGCCCCGGGACGGAGCTTTGTGGAGTCCTATAATTCACCCCTCCACTTT
CASSLYAPGRSFVESYNSPLHF
>TRBV13|NA|TRBJ2-1|many
TGTGCCAGCAGCCCCCAGGGGAGGGCCAAGAATGAGCAGTTCTTC
CASSPQGRAKNEQFF
>TRBV6-6|NA|TRBJ1-4|few
TGTGCCAGCAGTAGAGAAAAACTGTTTTTT
CASSREKLFF
>TRBV7-6|NA|TRBJ1-6|NA
TGTGCCAGCAGCTTAGAAGGCTCCTATAATTCACCTCTCCACTTT
CASSLEGSYNSPLHF
>TRBV27|TRBD2|TRBJ2-1|many
TGTGCCAGCAGTTACGGGACTAGCGTCACCGGCTCCTACAATGAGCAGTTCTTC
CASSYGTSVTGSYNEQFF
>TRBV28|TRBD1|TRBJ2-5|NA
TGTGCCAGCAGTTTAACCGGGACAGTCTCTTTTGTACAAGAGACCCAGTACTTC
CASSLTGTVSFVQETQYF
>TRBV5-7|TRBD1|TRBJ2-3|few
TGTGCCAGCAGCTTGAGGACAGGGTTAACAGATACGCAGTATTTT
CASSLRTGLTDTQYF
>TRBV20-1|TRBD2|TRBJ2-2|NA
TGCAGTGCTAGTAGGCGGGAGTGGGGCACCGGGGAGCTGTTTTTT
CSASRREWGTGELFF
>TRBV7-2|NA|TRBJ1-3|NA
TGTGCCAGCAGCTTTTACAGGTCCTCTGGAAACACCATATATTTT
CASSFYRSSGNTIYF
>TRBV28|NA|TRBJ2-7|NA
TGTGCCAGCGGGGGAGCGATGGCCATCTGCGAGCAGTACTTC
CASGGAMAICEQYF
>TRBV29-1|NA|TRBJ2-1|NA
TGCAGCGTTGACCCGCCGGGTAATTACAATGAGCAGTTCTTC
CSVDPPGNYNEQFF
>TRBV10-2|NA|TRBJ2-7|NA
TGCGCCAGCAGTGACCCCTCCTACGAGCAGTACTTC
CASSDPSYEQYF
>TRBV7-2|NA|TRBJ2-7|NA
TGTGCCAGCAGCTTAGTAGGCTACCTCGGGGAGCAGTACTTC
CASSLVGYLGEQYF
>TRBV6-6|NA|TRBJ1-6|many
TGTGCCAGCAGTAATCTTGGGTCCGATAATTCACCCCTCCACTTT
CASSNLGSDNSPLHF
>TRBV29-1|NA|TRBJ2-1|many
TGCAGCGAGAGGGCCGGTTACAATGAGCAGTTCTTC
CSERAGYNEQFF
>TRBV5-1|TRBD2|TRBJ2-2|few
TGCGCCAGCAGCTTGGAGCGGGGTAACACTGGGGAGCTGTTTTTT
CASSLERGNTGELFF
>TRBV5-1|NA|TRBJ2-2|few
TGCGCCAGCAGCTTTGCAGGGAGTCAGGCCTGGTCGAACACCGGGGAGCTGTTTTTT
CASSFAGSQAWSNTGELFF
>TRBV29-1|NA|TRBJ2-7|few
TGCAGCGTTGGGGAGGACTTGGCCTACGAGCAGTACTTC
CSVGEDLAYEQYF
>TRBV7-2|NA|TRBJ2-3|NA
TGTGCCAGCAGCTTAGACAGGACCACAGATACGCAGTATTTT
CASSLDRTTDTQYF
>TRBV6-1|NA|TRBJ2-3|NA
TGTGCCAGCAGTGAAGCTCTAGCCGAGGGCGCAGATACGCAGTATTTT
CASSEALAEGADTQYF
>TRBV10-3|NA|TRBJ2-6|few
TGTGCCATCAGAACAGGCTCTGGGGCCAACGTCCTGACTTTC
CAIRTGSGANVLTF
>TRBV13|TRBD2|TRBJ2-1|NA
TGTGCCAGCAGCTTAGGGGGTGGCGGGAGTTTTGAGCAGTTCTTC
CASSLGGGGSFEQFF
>TRBV5-6|NA|TRBJ2-5|NA
TGTGCCAGCAGCCAATATATAGCGGTGCAAGAGACCCAGTACTTC
CASSQYIAVQETQYF
>TRBV20-1|NA|TRBJ2-7|NA
TGCAGTGCTCTAACGGGTTTCCCCTACGAGCAGTACTTC
CSALTGFPYEQYF
>TRBV12-3/TRBV12-4|TRBD1|TRBJ1-2|few
TGTGCCAGCAGTTTAACGGGGGCCAGGGGGGGCTACACCTTC
CASSLTGARGGYTF
>TRBV7-9|TRBD2|TRBJ2-3|once
TGTGCCAGCAGCATAAACAAGCGGGAGGTGGGGAGCACAGATACGCAGTATTTT
CASSINKREVGSTDTQYF
>TRBV7-2|NA|TRBJ2-5|once
TGTGCCAGCAGCTTCGGCCCTGGGGGACAAGAGACCCAGTACTTC
CASSFGPGGQETQYF
>TRBV7-2|TRBD1|TRBJ1-1|few
TGTGCCAGCAGCCCCCCCCCGACAGGGCCCGTTGAAGCTTTCTTT
CASSPPPTGPVEAFF
>TRBV27|NA|TRBJ1-4|few
TGTGCCAGCCGGAGGACGCGGGAGGAAAAACTGTTTTTT
CASRRTREEKLFF
>TRBV2|TRBD2|TRBJ2-1|NA
TGTGCCACCAATCGGCAGGCGGGGAGGGCCTTCGACAATGAGCAGTTCTTC
CATNRQAGRAFDNEQFF
>TRBV6-4|NA|TRBJ2-3|few
TGTGCCAGCTCCCAATCGGGAGACGGCACAGATACGCAGTATTTT
CASSQSGDGTDTQYF
>TRBV29-1|NA|TRBJ1-1|NA
TGCAGCGTTGAGACAACTGAAGCTTTCTTT
CSVETTEAFF
>TRBV27|TRBD1|TRBJ2-1|NA
TGTGCCAGCAGTTTATCCGCACAGGGGGCGTTGTGGGAGAGCGGCAATGAGCAGTTCTTC
CASSLSAQGALWESGNEQFF
>TRBV5-1|NA|TRBJ2-7|NA
TGCGCCAGCAGCCGAGATAACCGGTACGAGCAGTACTTC
CASSRDNRYEQYF
>TRBV6-1|NA|TRBJ1-6|NA
TGTGCCAGCAGTGAAGCGCGGGAAGGACCCCTCCACTTT
CASSEAREGPLHF
>TRBV20-1|TRBD1|TRBJ1-2|NA
TGCAGTGCTAGAGACGCGAGCCTACCAGGGACAGCTCTTTTGGATGGCTACACCTTC
CSARDASLPGTALLDGYTF
>TRBV28|NA|TRBJ1-2|NA
TGTGCCAGCAGTCCCGGAACAGGGAAGGGCTACACCTTC
CASSPGTGKGYTF